Presented here are 28 T cell receptor beta chains from one specimen sequenced in a study of blood T cells in healthy people across ages. A sample-barcoded 5' primer and a J-beta primer mix were used in a second PCR of roughly 6 to 11 cycles. One entry per CDR3 protein, called by TCRdb with MiXCR from the 5' RACE reads. The sample has about 800,000 distinct CDR3 sequences, 20% to 30% seen once. The same data also went into a second study, on T cells of mothers and their children.

Sequenced: blood. The receptors originated from a boy aged 10-17 years in good health.

This clonotype was detected only a few times. The gene calls are TRBV12-3 or TRBV12-4 and TRBJ2-1, with D unclear. The CDR3 covers 14 residues. The V end was cut by 6 bases, the J end by 2 bases, with 11 bases between. The CDR3 is CASRSSITYNEQFF. In DNA, the CDR3 is TGTGCCAGCAGATCTTCAATAACCTACAATGAGCAGTTCTTC.

The chain links TRBV12-3 or TRBV12-4 to TRBJ2-7; 7 bases are shared with TRBD1. The ends lost 1 base at V and 1 base at J; junction bases unmatched: 10. The CDR3 runs 17 residues. The CDR3 spells CASSLGYDRATSYEQYF. DNA for the CDR3: TGTGCCAGCAGTTTAGGGTACGACAGGGCCACGTCCTACGAGCAGTACTTC.

This clonotype was seen only a few times. The rearrangement uses TRBV20-1 and TRBJ2-5, with 9 bases identical to TRBD2. The J call is in doubt because the DNA end fits TRBJ2-1 better. Per the germline V gene, CDR1 is DFQATT and CDR2 is SNEGSKA (reference sequence). The CDR3 is made up of 16 amino acids. The CDR3 DNA follows: TGCAGTGCTAGAGATCCTGGCCTAGCGGGGAGGCGTGAGCAGTTCTTC. Residues: CSARDPGLAGRREQFF.

The sample holds many counts of this clonotype. The chain links TRBV6-5 to TRBJ1-4, with a tentative D call TRBD1 (5 bases). Trimming cost V 2 bases and J 0 bases, with 10 bases left between them. Germline V gene data show CDR1 as MNHEY and CDR2 as SVGAGI. The CDR3 consists of 16 residues. The CDR3 region has the DNA TGTGCCAGCAGTTACCAGACAGCAACAACTAATGAAAAACTGTTTTTT. It translates to CASSYQTATTNEKLFF.

The genes are TRBV28 and TRBJ2-1; the D gene is possibly TRBD2 (5 bases). The ends were cut back, 2 bases at V and 7 bases at J, with 12 bases in the middle. Germline V CDR1 and CDR2: MDHEN, SYDVKM. The CDR3 is made up of 14 amino acids. This chain's CDR3 is CASSLMARGNEQFF. The CDR3 region has the DNA TGTGCCAGCAGTTTAATGGCTAGAGGGAATGAGCAGTTCTTC. The complete variable domain, with remaining parts taken from reference TRBV28 and TRBJ2-1, reads DVKVTQSSRYLVKRTGEKVFLECVQDMDHENMFWYRQDPGLGLRLIYFSYDVKMKEKGDIPEGYSVSREKKERFSLILESASTNQTSMYLCASSLMARGNEQFFGPGTRLTVL.

This chain connects TRBV28 to TRBJ1-1; 11 bases align to TRBD1. With 3 bases clipped from V and 6 bases from J, the junction kept 12 bases outside the gene matches. The length of the CDR3 is 17 residues. Germline V lookup: CDR1 MDHEN, CDR2 SYDVKM. In nucleotides, the CDR3 is TGTGCCAGCAGTTTCTTCGGACAGGGGGCGGTTAAGGCTGAAGCTTTCTTT. This gives the protein CASSFFGQGAVKAEAFF. Variable domain in full (rest from reference TRBV28 and TRBJ1-1): DVKVTQSSRYLVKRTGEKVFLECVQDMDHENMFWYRQDPGLGLRLIYFSYDVKMKEKGDIPEGYSVSREKKERFSLILESASTNQTSMYLCASSFFGQGAVKAEAFFGQGTRLTVV.

This clonotype was found many times. J is TRBJ1-2 and V is TRBV2, with 8 bases aligning to TRBD1. Germline loops: CDR1 SNHLY, CDR2 FYNNEI. The CDR3 contains 14 residues. Trimming at V came to 6 bases and at J to 3 bases, leaving 6 bases not matched to a gene. The CDR3 region is CASSVPGQDYGYTF. The CDR3 nucleotides are TGTGCCAGCAGCGTACCGGGACAGGACTATGGCTACACCTTC.

This clonotype turned up a few times. The chain couples TRBV6-2 or TRBV6-3 to TRBJ2-7; 7 nucleotides line up with TRBD1. V lost 6 bases and J lost 1; bases outside the gene matches: 9. This CDR3 has 15 amino acids. The germline gives CDR1 MNHEY, CDR2 SVGEGT. CDR3 DNA: TGTGCCAGCAGGACCCAGACAGGGAGTTCCTACGAGCAGTACTTC. Protein product: CASRTQTGSSYEQYF.

The rearrangement joins TRBV12-3 or TRBV12-4 to TRBJ2-3, with 8 bases matching TRBD2. Trimming removed 6 bases from V and 9 bases from J; junction bases left unmatched: 8. The CDR3 consists of 13 residues. The CDR3 DNA follows: TGTGCCAGCAGGGCCCGGGGACTAGAGACGCAGTATTTT. Its protein product is CASRARGLETQYF.

This clonotype appeared many times. The V gene is TRBV27, the J gene TRBJ2-6, with 7 bases identical to TRBD2. This CDR3 has 16 amino acids. Germline trimming cut 1 base from V and 3 bases from J; bases unmatched to any gene: 3. The V gene's germline CDR1 is MNHEY and CDR2 SMNVEV (reference sequence). The CDR3: CASSLFGEGGANVLTF. The CDR3 nucleotides read TGTGCCAGCAGTTTATTTGGGGAGGGTGGGGCCAACGTCCTGACTTTC.

This clonotype was found a few times. The CDR3 is CASSSIGDRGDEQYF. Here the CDR3 DNA reads TGTGCCAGCAGTTCCATAGGGGACAGGGGTGACGAGCAGTACTTC. The J gene is TRBJ2-7, the V gene TRBV28, with 10 bases identical to TRBD1. The length of the CDR3 is 15 residues. V shed 4 bases and J 5 bases; nucleotides not matched to a gene: 8. Germline V gene lookup returns CDR1 MDHEN and CDR2 SYDVKM.

The chain combines TRBV28 with TRBJ2-7; D gene ambiguous. Germline V lookup: CDR1 MDHEN, CDR2 SYDVKM. This CDR3 has 13 amino acids. V lost 3 bases, J lost 3 bases, and 9 bases lay in between. For the CDR3, the DNA is TGTGCCAGCAGTTTCGGAGTTAACTACGAGCAGTACTTC. Amino acids: CASSFGVNYEQYF.

This clonotype appeared a few times. A junction end diverges from the germline sequence, so it may reflect a read error. The V gene is TRBV7-9, the J gene TRBJ2-1; 12 nucleotides agree with TRBD2. The CDR3 has 18 residues. Germline V gives CDR1 SEHNR, CDR2 FQNEAQ (reference sequence). The CDR3 region has the DNA TGTGCCGGCAGCTACCCGATTAGACTAGCGGGAGTGCGGAATGAGCAGTTCTTC. This codes for CAGSYPIRLAGVRNEQFF.

This rearrangement joins TRBV5-1 to TRBJ2-3; D could derive from TRBD1 or TRBD2 (6 bases each). V shed 4 bases and J shed 2 bases, with 20 bases lying between them. Per the germline V gene, CDR1 is SGHRS and CDR2 is YFSETQ. The CDR3 consists of 17 residues. The CDR3, as DNA: TGCGCCAGCAGCGCCCAGGGTAGACGGGGGCCCACAGATACGCAGTATTTT. Translated: CASSAQGRRGPTDTQYF.

This clonotype was seen a few times. The V gene is TRBV5-1, the J gene TRBJ1-5; perhaps TRBD1 as D (6 bases). Deletions cut 1 base from V and 3 bases from J, with 11 bases between. This CDR3 has 15 amino acids. Germline V CDR1 and CDR2: SGHRS, YFSETQ. CDR3 protein: CASSLLDSTNQPQHF. CDR3 sequence (DNA): TGCGCCAGCAGCTTGTTGGACAGCACCAATCAGCCCCAGCATTTT.

CDR3 sequence: CASSPAGILTYEQYF. The CDR3 DNA follows: TGTGCCAGCAGTCCCGCCGGGATCTTGACCTACGAGCAGTACTTC. The genes are TRBV27 and TRBJ2-5; D might be TRBD2 (5 bases). The J call may be wrong; the DNA end is better matched by TRBJ2-7. The CDR3 length is 15 residues. Germline V gene sequence: CDR1 MNHEY, CDR2 SMNVEV (reference sequence).

This clonotype was detected once. The chain carries TRBV20-1 and TRBJ2-2; D is perhaps TRBD1 (8 bases). Germline V gene sequence: CDR1 DFQATT, CDR2 SNEGSKA (reference sequence). The ends were cut back, 3 bases at V and 0 bases at J, with 23 bases in the middle. The CDR3 covers 19 residues. The CDR3 region is CSARGGPGGESANTGELFF. In nucleotides, the CDR3 is TGCAGTGCTAGGGGGGGGCCAGGGGGCGAATCCGCGAACACCGGGGAGCTGTTTTTT.

This chain links TRBV6-2 or TRBV6-3 with TRBJ1-5; D is ambiguous. Germline V lookup: CDR1 MNHEY, CDR2 SVGEGT. The CDR3 consists of 13 residues. V lost 7 bases to trimming and J lost 4 bases, with 11 bases between them. The CDR3: CASTQQRNQPQHF. Written as DNA, the CDR3 is TGTGCCAGCACCCAACAGCGGAATCAGCCCCAGCATTTT.

The chain has TRBV20-1 and TRBJ2-5; 13 nucleotides agree with TRBD2. The CDR3 totals 14 residues. Unmatched junction bases numbered 7, after V lost 6 bases and J lost 6 bases. CDR1 is DFQATT and CDR2 is SNEGSKA in the germline V gene (reference sequence). CDR3 in DNA: TGCAGTGCCTGGACTAGCGGGAGTACAAAGACCCAGTACTTC. Its protein product is CSAWTSGSTKTQYF.

This clonotype came up a few times. The rearrangement uses TRBV29-1 and TRBJ1-2; 11 bases match TRBD1. The CDR3 spans 14 residues. Trimming at V came to 4 bases and at J to 7 bases, leaving 8 bases not matched to a gene. CDR1 and CDR2 from the germline V gene are SQVTM and ANQGSEA. The CDR3 loop reads CSVGGGTGGPGYTF. Written as DNA, the CDR3 is TGCAGCGTTGGCGGCGGGACAGGGGGGCCTGGCTACACCTTC.

This clonotype was recorded a few times. The V gene is TRBV2, the J gene TRBJ2-3; tentative D call: TRBD2 (5 bases). V was clipped by 3 bases and J by 2 bases, with 12 bases between them. Germline V gene data show CDR1 as SNHLY and CDR2 as FYNNEI. The CDR3 contains 15 residues. The CDR3 bases are TGTGCCAGCAGTGACTGGGGAGTAGTCACAGATACGCAGTATTTT. Translation: CASSDWGVVTDTQYF.

V and J are TRBV20-1 and TRBJ2-5; 8 positions match TRBD1. J lost 5 bases, V lost 5 bases, and 10 bases had no gene match. This CDR3 comprises 14 residues. The germline gives CDR1 DFQATT, CDR2 SNEGSKA (reference sequence). DNA of the CDR3: TGCAGTGCTTACGCAGGGGGCGCCTGGGAGACCCAGTACTTC. It codes for CSAYAGGAWETQYF.

There are a few counts of this clonotype. This chain links TRBV12-5 with TRBJ2-1; the match to TRBD1 covers 8 bases. The CDR3 is 14 amino acids. Germline loops: CDR1 LGHNT, CDR2 FRNRAP. Germline trimming cut 5 bases from V and 7 bases from J; bases unmatched to any gene: 7. In DNA, the CDR3 is TGTGCTAGTGGTATGTGGACAGGGCCAAATGAGCAGTTCTTC. It translates to CASGMWTGPNEQFF.

The chain couples TRBV7-2 to TRBJ1-3; D perhaps matches TRBD1 (5 bases). The CDR3 runs to 16 residues. The germline gives CDR1 SGHTA, CDR2 FQGNSA. Trimming cost V 2 bases and J 6 bases, with 17 bases left between them. CDR3 DNA: TGTGCCAGCAGCTTATTTTTAGGGGCGGAGGAAAACACCATATATTTT. Protein: CASSLFLGAEENTIYF.

This clonotype was observed a few times. The chain couples TRBV7-2 to TRBJ1-2, with D possibly TRBD1 on 6 matching bases. The ends were cut back, 1 base at V and 4 bases at J, with 16 bases in the middle. The CDR3 runs 16 residues. Germline CDR1 is SGHTA and CDR2 is FQGNSA. The CDR3 reads CASSLGTATEIYGYTF. CDR3 in DNA: TGTGCCAGCAGCTTAGGGACAGCCACTGAGATCTATGGCTACACCTTC.

V usage is TRBV11-2 and J usage is TRBJ2-3, with D hard to call. The germline V gene encodes CDR1 SGHAT and CDR2 FQNNGV. Trimming removed 5 bases from V and 0 bases from J, with 18 bases in between. This CDR3 is 17 amino acids long. CDR3 nucleotides: TGTGCCAGCAGCCCTTCCCCCGTTCTGGTTAGCACAGATACGCAGTATTTT. Residues: CASSPSPVLVSTDTQYF.

Notes on this clonotype: At one of its ends the junction is not consistent with the germline gene, which may arise from a read error. The rearrangement links TRBV7-6 to TRBJ1-4, with 10 bases that match TRBD1. CDR3 length: 15 amino acids. Germline CDR1 is SGHVS and CDR2 is FNYEAQ. CDR3 loop: CACRQGALINEKLFF. CDR3 nucleotides: TGTGCCTGCAGACAGGGGGCTCTTATAAATGAAAAACTGTTTTTT.

This clonotype was recorded at least ten times. The chain links TRBV29-1 to TRBJ2-3, with D perhaps being TRBD1 or TRBD2 (6 bases each). V was cut by 4 bases and J by 2 bases, with 16 bases left in between. This CDR3 region has 15 residues. Germline V gives CDR1 SQVTM, CDR2 ANQGSEA. The DNA of the CDR3 is TGCAGCGTTGCTGAAACCGGGGGCACCACAGATACGCAGTATTTT. It yields the protein CSVAETGGTTDTQYF.